A single sample gave rise to the 26 T cell receptor beta chains below, sequenced in a study of cytomegalovirus exposure and HLA in healthy donors. Both 60 Vbeta primers and 13 Jbeta primers went into the PCR. The assay was immunoSEQ multiplex PCR, and TCRdb's table has in-frame clones only and misses some. Of some 150,000 clones listed, about 59% were seen once; the top ten hold roughly 2.9%. The specimen was PBMCs. Receptor source: a man between 40 and 49 years old in good health and CMV-seronegative.

In its sample, this clone was seen a few times. The chain recombines TRBV30 with TRBJ1-1; perhaps TRBD1 as D (6 bases). V dropped 5 bases and J dropped 1 base, with 14 bases sitting between them. The CDR3 covers 14 residues. The germline CDR1 and CDR2 sequences are GTSNPN and SVGIG (reference sequence). This CDR3 is CAWGRGGRNTEAFF. CDR3 sequence (DNA): TGTGCCTGGGGGAGGGGGGGGCGGAACACTGAAGCTTTCTTT.

This clone was seen only once. This sequence joins TRBV5-1 and TRBJ1-2, with a weak D call TRBD1 (6 bases). The CDR3 length is 16 residues. Germline V gene data show CDR1 as SGHRS and CDR2 as YFSETQ. V lost 3 bases, J lost 5 bases, and 20 bases lay in between. The DNA for the CDR3 is TGCGCCAGCAGCTGGGGAGCCCAGGGGAAAAATTATGGCTACACCTTC. Protein sequence: CASSWGAQGKNYGYTF.

The CDR3 DNA is TGTGCCAGCAGCTTGGAGTCCGGTCGTAACTATGGCTACACCTTC. Translation: CASSLESGRNYGYTF. V is TRBV5-4 and J is TRBJ1-2; no firm D call. V gave up 0 bases and J gave up 1 base, with 10 bases separating them. CDR1 and CDR2 from the germline V gene are SGHNT and YYREEE (reference sequence). The CDR3 is made up of 15 amino acids.

The chain carries TRBV7-9 and TRBJ2-7, with D maybe TRBD1 (7 bases). V lost 1 base to trimming and J lost 5 bases, with 15 bases between them. Per germline, CDR1 SEHNR and CDR2 FQNEAQ (reference sequence). The CDR3 runs to 15 residues. Here the CDR3 reads CASSLGGQGGHEQYF. CDR3 DNA: TGTGCCAGCAGCTTAGGGGGGCAGGGGGGCCACGAGCAGTACTTC.

The chain is built from TRBV7-9 and TRBJ2-7; TRBD1 aligns across 7 bases. CDR1 is SEHNR and CDR2 is FQNEAQ in the germline V gene (reference sequence). This CDR3 is 14 amino acids long. Trimming took 5 bases from V and 7 from J; bases not matched to a gene: 11. The CDR3 reads CASSPGQETWEQYF. Written as DNA, the CDR3 is TGTGCCAGCAGCCCAGGACAGGAGACGTGGGAGCAGTACTTC.

This sequence joins TRBV6-4 and TRBJ2-3; 10 nucleotides match TRBD2. CDR3 size: 17 residues. Trimming cost V 5 bases and J 4 bases; bases outside gene matches: 12. The germline V gene has CDR1 MRHNA and CDR2 SNTAGT. The CDR3 protein is CASSKNALGLAADTQYF. DNA for the CDR3: TGTGCCAGCAGTAAAAACGCCCTCGGACTAGCGGCAGATACGCAGTATTTT.

This clone was detected only a few times. The J gene is TRBJ1-1, the V gene TRBV6-1; D is perhaps TRBD1 (5 bases). Trimming took off 4 bases at V and 3 bases at J, with 12 bases between the two ends. Germline-derived CDR1 and CDR2 are MNHNS and SASEGT. The CDR3 covers 14 residues. The CDR3 region is CASSVSWGDTEAFF. CDR3 in DNA: TGTGCCAGCAGTGTTAGTTGGGGGGACACTGAAGCTTTCTTT.

The chain combines TRBV7-3 with TRBJ2-4, with TRBD2 matching 8 bases. J gave up 0 bases and V 1 base, and 2 bases lay outside the gene matches. Germline V gene data show CDR1 as SGHTA and CDR2 as FQGTGA. CDR3 length equals 16 residues. The CDR3 spells CASSLSSGEAKNIQYF. In nucleotides, the CDR3 is TGTGCCAGCAGCTTAAGTAGCGGGGAAGCCAAAAACATTCAGTACTTC.

The gene calls are TRBV19 and TRBJ2-5, with 14 bases that match TRBD2. V was clipped by 5 bases and J by 2 bases; unmatched bases: 7. Per germline, CDR1 LNHDA and CDR2 SQIVND (reference sequence). The CDR3 extends over 17 amino acids. The CDR3 nucleotides read TGTGCCAGTAGTCCCCAGACTAGCGGGAGGGAACAAGAGACCCAGTACTTC. Its protein product is CASSPQTSGREQETQYF.

The chain uses TRBV5-1 and TRBJ1-2; D uncertain. V lost 0 bases, J lost 6 bases, and 12 bases lay in between. The CDR3 loop spans 14 amino acids. Germline assignment: CDR1 SGHRS and CDR2 YFSETQ. The CDR3 reads CASSLGTVGNGYTF. CDR3 nucleotides: TGCGCCAGCAGCTTGGGTACGGTCGGGAATGGCTACACCTTC. The complete variable domain, with remaining parts taken from reference TRBV5-1 and TRBJ1-2, reads KAGVTQTPRYLIKTRGQQVTLSCSPISGHRSVSWYQQTPGQGLQFLFEYFSETQRNKGNFPGRFSGRQFSNSRSEMNVSTLELGDSALYLCASSLGTVGNGYTFGSGTRLTVV.

This clone has only a few counts. J is TRBJ1-4 and V is TRBV5-1; no clear D gene. Germline lookup yields CDR1 SGHRS and CDR2 YFSETQ. The CDR3 totals 14 residues. The V end lost 0 bases, the J end lost 8 bases, and 11 bases lay between the germline ends. CDR3 residues: CASSLDLGGEKLFF. Here the CDR3 DNA reads TGCGCCAGCAGCTTGGATCTGGGAGGAGAAAAACTGTTTTTT.

This clone appeared a few times. This rearrangement joins TRBV4-1 to TRBJ2-1; 9 nucleotides align to TRBD2. The CDR3 consists of 16 residues. Trimming removed 0 bases from V and 6 bases from J; junction bases left unmatched: 6. CDR1 and CDR2 from the germline V gene are MGHRA and YSYEKL. The CDR3 DNA follows: TGCGCCAGCAGCCAAGATGTGAGCGGGGGGTTCAATGAGCAGTTCTTC. Encoded protein: CASSQDVSGGFNEQFF.

The gene calls are TRBV19 and TRBJ1-3, with D maybe TRBD1 (5 bases). V was cut by 3 bases and J by 5 bases, with 14 bases left in between. Germline V lookup: CDR1 LNHDA, CDR2 SQIVND (reference sequence). CDR3 length equals 15 residues. CDR3 protein: CASSIGDGSRNTIYF. CDR3 bases: TGTGCCAGTAGTATTGGGGACGGGAGCCGAAACACCATATATTTT.

The chain carries TRBV7-9 and TRBJ1-5; D is unclear. Germline V gene sequence: CDR1 SEHNR, CDR2 FQNEAQ (reference sequence). The CDR3 extends over 15 amino acids. The V and J ends lost 1 base and 0 bases respectively, with 7 bases between them. In DNA, the CDR3 is TGTGCCAGCAGCTTAGGCGACAATAGCAATCAGCCCCAGCATTTT. Amino acids: CASSLGDNSNQPQHF.

The chain couples TRBV5-1 to TRBJ2-3; 8 bases align to TRBD2. The CDR3 is 15 residues long. Germline CDR1 is SGHRS and CDR2 is YFSETQ. V dropped 4 bases and J dropped 3; count of bases not matched to a gene: 7. The CDR3 loop reads CASSTGTSNTDTQYF. The CDR3 nucleotides are TGCGCCAGCAGCACCGGGACTAGTAATACAGATACGCAGTATTTT.

The V and J genes are TRBV5-1 and TRBJ2-7; the D gene is possibly TRBD1 (6 bases). Germline CDR1 reads SGHRS; CDR2 reads YFSETQ. This CDR3 spans 13 amino acids. V dropped 4 bases and J dropped 6 bases, with 14 bases sitting between them. The CDR3 bases are TGCGCCAGCAGCCTACAGGGCCAGCGCGAGCAGTACTTC. Translating gives CASSLQGQREQYF.

The chain carries TRBV6-5 and TRBJ1-1; D unresolved. This CDR3 comprises 12 residues. Trimming took 5 bases from V and 8 from J, leaving 12 bases between them. CDR1 is MNHEY and CDR2 is SVGAGI in the germline V gene. As DNA, the CDR3 is TGTGCCAGCAGTGAAAAGGTGACAGAAGCTTTCTTT. Amino acid sequence: CASSEKVTEAFF.

The chain recombines TRBV29-1 with TRBJ2-7; 7 bases match TRBD1. V dropped 6 bases and J dropped 0; count of bases not matched to a gene: 11. Germline values: CDR1 SQVTM, CDR2 ANQGSEA. The CDR3 extends over 15 amino acids. The CDR3 sequence is CSVDLGTANSYEQYF. CDR3 in DNA: TGCAGCGTCGACCTCGGGACAGCGAACTCCTACGAGCAGTACTTC.

The chain is built from TRBV7-6 and TRBJ2-5; 14 positions match TRBD2. Germline lookup yields CDR1 SGHVS and CDR2 FNYEAQ. V shed 5 bases and J 4 bases; nucleotides not matched to a gene: 0. The CDR3 is 14 residues long. The CDR3 region is CASSGTSGGETQYF. The CDR3, as DNA: TGTGCCAGCAGCGGGACTAGCGGGGGAGAGACCCAGTACTTC.

This chain links TRBV19 with TRBJ2-5; the D gene is possibly TRBD2 (5 bases). CDR3 length equals 14 residues. Germline loops: CDR1 LNHDA, CDR2 SQIVND (reference sequence). The V and J ends lost 1 base and 5 bases respectively, with 11 bases between them. The CDR3 protein is CASSIGGRDETQYF. CDR3 nucleotides: TGTGCCAGTAGTATAGGAGGGCGAGATGAGACCCAGTACTTC.

In this sample, this clone turned up once. The chain carries TRBV11-3 and TRBJ2-1; 8 bases are shared with TRBD1. J lost 4 bases, V lost 1 base, and 3 bases had no gene match. This CDR3 contains 15 residues. The germline CDR1 and CDR2 sequences are SGHNT and YENEEA. This chain's CDR3 is CASSLGRTGYNEQFF. The CDR3 DNA reads as TGTGCCAGCAGCTTAGGCAGGACAGGGTACAATGAGCAGTTCTTC.

The CDR3 nucleotides are TGTGCCAGCAGCTTGGTGAGGGTTCCTCCGACAAAAAGTGGAAACACCATATATTTT. This sequence encodes CASSLVRVPPTKSGNTIYF. V gene TRBV5-6 combines with J gene TRBJ1-3; D not resolved. This CDR3 region has 19 residues. V gave up 0 bases and J gave up 3 bases, with 22 bases separating them. The germline V gene has CDR1 SGHDT and CDR2 YYEEEE.

The genes are TRBV9 and TRBJ1-3; 8 nucleotides line up with TRBD1. The CDR3 spans 15 residues. Germline assignment: CDR1 SGDLS and CDR2 YYNGEE. The trim removed 4 bases at V and 4 bases at J, leaving 7 bases unmatched. The CDR3 bases are TGTGCCAGCAGCTCCTCCCGGGACAGGGGAAACACCATATATTTT. Its protein is CASSSSRDRGNTIYF.

The chain recombines TRBV18 with TRBJ1-5; the D is unclear. CDR1 is KGHSH, CDR2 LQKENI, per germline. This CDR3 has 13 amino acids. The V gene lost 3 bases and the J gene lost 5 bases, with 8 bases spanning the gap. The CDR3 region has the DNA TGTGCCAGCTCACCTGAGGGATATCAGCCCCAGCATTTT. Translating gives CASSPEGYQPQHF.

This rearrangement joins TRBV12-5 to TRBJ2-1; weak D call: TRBD2 (5 bases). Germline V gene sequence: CDR1 LGHNT, CDR2 FRNRAP. V lost 9 bases and J lost 4, with 22 bases in between. The CDR3 contains 16 residues. Written as DNA, the CDR3 is TGTGCTAGCTCCCTGGTGGGGTTCGGGGTGTACAATGAGCAGTTCTTC. Protein: CASSLVGFGVYNEQFF.

The chain is built from TRBV29-1 and TRBJ2-3; tentative D call: TRBD1 (7 bases). Trimming shortened V by 6 bases and J by 1 base, and 14 bases separated the two germline ends. Germline values: CDR1 SQVTM, CDR2 ANQGSEA. The CDR3 extends over 14 amino acids. The CDR3 DNA follows: TGCAGCGTGCGCGGGACAGTGCGCACAGATACGCAGTATTTT. It is translated as CSVRGTVRTDTQYF.